These 5 T cell receptor beta chains were all obtained from the same sample, sequenced in a study of T cells in Graves' hyperthyroidism and ophthalmopathy. From RNA transcripts, TCR beta CDR3 regions were amplified. Using the HTBI primer set, a first-round RT-PCR was run on the TCR CDR3. From the multiplex PCR reads, TCRdb called clonotypes with MiXCR, one entry per CDR3 protein. In the table there are hundreds of thousands of distinct CDR3 sequences, around 40% of which are singletons. Sequences were obtained from blood. The receptor set was obtained from a middle-aged woman with Graves' hyperthyroidism.

V gene TRBV10-3 combines with J gene TRBJ1-5, with 8 bases fitting TRBD1. Germline V lookup: CDR1 ENHRY, CDR2 SYGVKD. The CDR3 consists of 17 residues. V gave up 2 bases and J gave up 3 bases; unmatched junction bases: 9. The CDR3 loop reads CAISEKVDREYNQPQHF. The CDR3 DNA is TGTGCCATCAGTGAGAAAGTGGACAGGGAATACAATCAGCCCCAGCATTTT.

This clonotype was observed at least ten times. The chain links TRBV7-9 to TRBJ2-7; D is unresolved. V dropped 6 bases and J dropped 5 bases, with 20 bases sitting between them. CDR3 length equals 15 residues. Per germline, CDR1 SEHNR and CDR2 FQNEAQ (reference sequence). The CDR3 sequence: CASSHLPGELNEQYF. The CDR3 DNA sequence: TGTGCCAGCAGTCACCTCCCCGGTGAGTTAAACGAGCAGTACTTC.

This clonotype was counted at least ten times. This chain uses TRBV11-3 with TRBJ1-2, with 7 bases aligning to TRBD1. V was clipped by 4 bases and J by 12 bases; unmatched bases: 8. CDR1 SGHNT and CDR2 YENEEA come from the germline V gene. This CDR3 contains 12 residues. In nucleotides, the CDR3 is TGTGCCAGCAGCTATGGGACAGCCGGCCACACCTTC. It encodes CASSYGTAGHTF.

This chain links TRBV9 with TRBJ2-7; no clear D. Trimming removed 0 bases at V and 2 bases at J, with 9 bases between. The CDR3 has 14 residues. The germline CDR1 and CDR2 sequences are SGDLS and YYNGEE. The CDR3 loop is CASSVGPETYEQYF. DNA for the CDR3: TGTGCCAGCAGCGTAGGTCCGGAAACCTACGAGCAGTACTTC.

Many counts were recorded for this clonotype. The chain couples TRBV7-2 to TRBJ2-7; TRBD2 might be the D (6 bases). V dropped 0 bases and J dropped 4 bases, with 13 bases sitting between them. From germline, CDR1 is SGHTA and CDR2 FQGNSA. The CDR3 runs to 15 residues. CDR3 loop: CASSLAPGLSYEQYF. DNA of the CDR3: TGTGCCAGCAGCTTAGCCCCGGGACTCTCTTACGAGCAGTACTTC. The variable domain in full, completed from reference TRBV7-2 and TRBJ2-7, reads GAGVSQSPSNKVTEKGKDVELRCDPISGHTALYWYRQSLGQGLEFLIYFQGNSAPDKSGLPSDRFSAERTGGSVSTLTIQRTQQEDSAVYLCASSLAPGLSYEQYFGPGTRLTVT.